The rows below give T cell receptor beta chains drawn from one sample of a study of T cells in tuberculosis. The protocol was immunoSEQ multiplex PCR, while the TCRdb copy is restricted to in-frame clones and leaves out a portion. The repertoire includes about 58,000 clones, approximately 86% of them detected once, and 20% to 25% sits in the top ten. Sequenced input: CD1b-GMM tetramer-negative cells sorted from PBMCs. All receptors derive from an adult woman with latent tuberculosis. CDR3s include the opening cysteine and the closing phenylalanine or tryptophan. Fields, in order: clone size, D gene, V gene, J gene, CDR3 protein, CDR3 DNA. D genes are given only for firm matches. Some rows have no size entry. The others give once, few or many, or a class for an expanded clone.

NA,TRBD2,TRBV4-2,TRBJ2-5,CASSQSGLAGETQYF,TGTGCCAGCAGCCAATCGGGACTAGCGGGAGAGACCCAGTACTTC
few,NA,TRBV19,TRBJ1-3,CAHSAGPGNTIYF,TGTGCCCACTCAGCGGGGCCTGGAAACACCATATATTTT
few,NA,TRBV6-6,TRBJ1-2,CASSRQSYGYTF,TGTGCCAGCAGCCGACAGAGCTATGGCTACACCTTC
NA,TRBD2,TRBV6-1,TRBJ2-1,CATITSGSGNEQFF,TGTGCCACCATAACTAGCGGGAGCGGCAATGAGCAGTTCTTC
NA,TRBD1,TRBV9,TRBJ2-7,CASSLTGTGFYEQYF,TGTGCCAGCAGTTTAACCGGGACAGGTTTCTACGAGCAGTACTTC
NA,TRBD1,TRBV25-1,TRBJ1-2,CASSSTGQGRYGYTF,TGTGCCAGCAGTTCGACCGGACAGGGCCGCTATGGCTACACCTTC
once,TRBD1,TRBV6-5,TRBJ2-5,CASSYSPDRGETQYF,TGTGCCAGCAGTTACTCCCCGGACAGGGGAGAGACCCAGTACTTC
few,NA,TRBV4-3,TRBJ2-7,CASSRGAGVSYEQYF,TGCGCCAGCAGTCGGGGGGCAGGAGTCTCCTACGAGCAGTACTTC
once,NA,TRBV4-1,TRBJ1-1,CASSQEGAGGAFF,TGCGCCAGCAGCCAAGAAGGGGCGGGAGGAGCTTTCTTT
NA,TRBD2,TRBV18,TRBJ2-1,CASSPFKTSGNNEQFF,TGTGCCAGCTCACCATTTAAAACTAGCGGTAACAATGAGCAGTTCTTC
NA,TRBD2,TRBV30,TRBJ2-7,CAWSSGSGNEQYF,TGTGCCTGGAGTTCCGGGAGCGGGAACGAGCAGTACTTC
NA,TRBD2,TRBV11-2,TRBJ2-7,CASSLGTSRVQYF,TGTGCCAGCAGCTTAGGGACTAGCAGAGTGCAGTACTTC